This T cell receptor beta chain was sequenced for a study of T cells after posttransplantation cyclophosphamide. Concerning this clone itself: Its antigen is currently unknown. The germline gene is not matched at one end of the junction; a read error may be the cause.

General study points: Later blood repertoires were often dominated by clones from the donor CD8+ memory compartment. Recipient CMV seropositivity and CMV reactivation strongly tracked TRB clonality. TRB overlap between skin or GI tissue T cells and blood was limited.

Assay: immunoSEQ multiplex PCR; the TCRdb copy retains only in-frame clones and omits some. Among more than 50,000 clones listed, roughly 86% were seen once. Germline CDR1 SSHAT, CDR2 FNYEAQ (reference sequence). The CDR3 extends over 14 amino acids. The source is a man aged 25 to 40 with a blood cancer, CMV-positive, and with a related stem cell donor. Sequenced sample: PBMCs. V usage is TRBV7-7 and J usage is TRBJ2-1, with D possibly being TRBD1 (5 bases). CDR3 region: CASSSRPDSAEQFF. The CDR3 DNA sequence: TGTGCTAGCAGCTCCAGGCCCGACAGTGCTGAGCAGTTCTTC.